These 15 T cell receptor beta chains were sequenced from one sample in a study of cytomegalovirus exposure and HLA in healthy donors (dated by TCRdb to between 2016 and 2019). The receptor library was made with the immunoSEQ multiplex PCR assay. For the multiplex PCR, a mixture combining 60 forward primers for TCR Vbeta segments and 13 reverse primers for TCR Jbeta segments was used. This immuneACCESS table, as held by TCRdb, lists in-frame sequences with V and J called but not all clones. Of the missing ones, under half trace to an unresolved V gene in checked studies; the others have no known cause. Per the sample table, the count is more than 130,000 clones. Approximately 2.4% of the sample is taken by the ten largest. Sequences were obtained from PBMCs. Receptors were obtained from a man aged 35-49 years in good health and CMV-seronegative.

V usage is TRBV5-6 and J usage is TRBJ2-4; D is perhaps TRBD1 (6 bases). The CDR3 sequence is 16 residues long. Trimming pared 2 bases from V and 1 base from J, leaving 13 bases between. CDR1 is SGHDT, CDR2 YYEEEE, per germline. The DNA for the CDR3 is TGTGCCAGCAGCTTCACAGGGACGCTGGCCAAAAACATTCAGTACTTC. Its protein is CASSFTGTLAKNIQYF.

CDR3 sequence: CASSPGQPGNTIYF. CDR3 in DNA: TGTGCCAGCAGCCCGGGACAGCCTGGAAACACCATATATTTT. The chain joins TRBV9 to TRBJ1-3; TRBD1 matches 7 bases. The CDR3 sequence is 14 residues long. Per the germline V gene, CDR1 is SGDLS and CDR2 is YYNGEE. J gave up 2 bases and V 4 bases, and 3 bases lay outside the gene matches.

V is TRBV2 and J is TRBJ2-1; 7 positions match TRBD1. Per the germline V gene, CDR1 is SNHLY and CDR2 is FYNNEI. J gave up 6 bases and V 10 bases, and 12 bases lay outside the gene matches. The CDR3 runs 14 residues. CDR3 nucleotide sequence: TGTGCCACCGGCTCGGACAGGACCATCAATGAGCAGTTCTTC. Translating it yields CATGSDRTINEQFF.

This chain joins TRBV27 and TRBJ1-2, with 7 nucleotides matching TRBD1. V was pared by 2 bases and J by 7 bases, with 10 bases of the junction left unmatched. This CDR3 region has 15 residues. The germline gives CDR1 MNHEY, CDR2 SMNVEV (reference sequence). In DNA, the CDR3 is TGTGCCAGCAGTTTAGAGTCCGGCAGGACAGGTGGCTACACCTTC. This sequence encodes CASSLESGRTGGYTF.

The chain links TRBV10-3 to TRBJ1-6; TRBD1 agrees at 10 bases. This CDR3 spans 22 amino acids. The germline gives CDR1 ENHRY, CDR2 SYGVKD. The V and J ends lost 2 bases and 9 bases, in that order; junction bases with no gene match: 25. The CDR3 DNA follows: TGTGCCATCAGTGAGCTTCCCGAGGGACAGGGGATTTTAGGTGGGGCGATTTCACCCCTCCACTTT. This translates into CAISELPEGQGILGGAISPLHF.

The chain links TRBV5-1 to TRBJ2-7, with TRBD1 matching over 8 bases. The CDR3 is 13 amino acids. The germline CDR1 and CDR2 sequences are SGHRS and YFSETQ. Trimming removed 8 bases from V and 3 bases from J; junction bases left unmatched: 7. CDR3 nucleotide sequence: TGCGCCAGTGTGGGACAGGTGAACTACGAGCAGTACTTC. Translated: CASVGQVNYEQYF.

The gene calls are TRBV6-5 and TRBJ1-1; perhaps TRBD1 as D (5 bases). The CDR3 runs to 13 residues. Trimming shortened V by 5 bases and J by 4 bases, and 11 bases separated the two germline ends. Germline values: CDR1 MNHEY, CDR2 SVGAGI. CDR3 DNA sequence: TGTGCCAGCAGTCCCGCCGGGGGCACTGAAGCTTTCTTT. Its protein is CASSPAGGTEAFF.

This chain uses TRBV19 with TRBJ1-1; 9 nucleotides align to TRBD1. The CDR3 sequence is 14 residues long. The V gene's germline CDR1 is LNHDA and CDR2 SQIVND (reference sequence). J was trimmed by 8 bases and V by 4 bases; bases with no gene match: 8. The DNA of the CDR3 is TGTGCCAGTAGTAGCGGGACAGGGCCCTTCGAAGCTTTCTTT. Protein sequence: CASSSGTGPFEAFF.

The chain employs TRBV7-7 and TRBJ2-3; a possible D gene is TRBD2 (7 bases). The V end was cut by 1 base, the J end by 2 bases, with 13 bases between. This CDR3 is built from 16 residues. Per the germline V gene, CDR1 is SSHAT and CDR2 is FNYEAQ (reference sequence). The CDR3 spells CASSLGLGGPTDTQYF. CDR3 DNA: TGTGCCAGCAGCTTAGGGTTGGGGGGGCCCACAGATACGCAGTATTTT.

This chain links TRBV25-1 with TRBJ2-1, with D perhaps matching TRBD1 (6 bases). Per germline, CDR1 MGHDK and CDR2 SYGVNS. The CDR3 sequence is 16 residues long. Trimming cost V 3 bases and J 10 bases, with 22 bases left between them. CDR3 loop: CASSDQDRTAKGEQFF. The CDR3 DNA reads TGTGCCAGCAGTGATCAAGACAGGACGGCAAAGGGGGAGCAGTTCTTC.

A remark on this clone: This sample also contains other DNA sequences that code for the same CDR3. This chain uses TRBV18 with TRBJ1-2; 7 nucleotides agree with TRBD1. Germline V gene lookup returns CDR1 KGHSH and CDR2 LQKENI. The CDR3 loop spans 15 amino acids. V dropped 2 bases and J dropped 0; count of bases not matched to a gene: 3. The CDR3 bases are TGTGCCAGCTCACCAGGGCAGGGGGCTAACTATGGCTACACCTTC. Amino acid sequence: CASSPGQGANYGYTF.

The rearrangement uses TRBV4-3 and TRBJ1-4; TRBD1 might be the D (6 bases). Trimming cost V 0 bases and J 13 bases, with 18 bases left between them. In germline, CDR1 is LGHNA, CDR2 YSLEER. This CDR3 is built from 15 residues. This CDR3 is CASSQDRRGGRGLFF. CDR3 DNA sequence: TGCGCCAGCAGCCAAGATCGAAGGGGGGGGAGAGGACTGTTTTTT.

J is TRBJ2-2 and V is TRBV2; a possible D gene is TRBD1 (6 bases). Germline V gene lookup returns CDR1 SNHLY and CDR2 FYNNEI. The V end was cut by 5 bases, the J end by 5 bases, with 12 bases between. The CDR3 extends over 14 amino acids. As DNA, the CDR3 is TGTGCCAGCAGTTCACAACAGGGTACCGGGGAGCTGTTTTTT. It yields the protein CASSSQQGTGELFF.

The genes are TRBV19 and TRBJ2-7, with 7 bases that match TRBD1. The germline V gene encodes CDR1 LNHDA and CDR2 SQIVND (reference sequence). J gave up 4 bases and V 5 bases, and 5 bases lay outside the gene matches. The CDR3 has 13 amino acids. This CDR3 reads CASSPGTAYEQYF. CDR3 nucleotides: TGTGCCAGTAGTCCCGGGACAGCTTACGAGCAGTACTTC.

The chain employs TRBV2 and TRBJ2-4; a possible D gene is TRBD1 (6 bases). CDR1 is SNHLY, CDR2 FYNNEI, per germline. The germline V and J ends were trimmed by 1 base and 3 bases, with 13 bases remaining between them. CDR3 length: 16 amino acids. This chain's CDR3 is CASSEDRAGDKNIQYF. The CDR3 DNA follows: TGTGCCAGCAGTGAAGACAGGGCTGGGGACAAAAACATTCAGTACTTC.